Listed below are T cell receptor beta chains from one sample, sequenced in a study of T cells in localized non-small cell lung cancer. Generated by immunoSEQ multiplex PCR, the TCRdb table keeps only in-frame clones and is missing some. The profile shows tens of thousands of clones, 88% of them singletons. Sequencing used peripheral blood, obtained before any cancer treatment. The receptors originated from a woman aged 35-70 years with stage I lung adenocarcinoma. The CDR3 runs from the conserved cysteine through the conserved F or W. D genes are given only for firm matches. Clone size is not always given. Where it is, it says once, few, many or a class for expanded clones.

j_gene	abundance	v_gene	d_gene	CDR3aa	CDR3nt
TRBJ2-7	-	TRBV10-3	-	CAISDPWGDHRSYEQYF	TGTGCCATCAGTGACCCATGGGGGGACCACCGCTCCTACGAGCAGTACTTC
TRBJ1-5	-	TRBV27	-	CASSLGAGQGGQPQHF	TGTGCCAGCAGTTTAGGTGCAGGGCAAGGGGGTCAGCCCCAGCATTTT
TRBJ1-6	-	TRBV6-4	TRBD1	CASRTGGRNNSPLHF	TGTGCCAGCAGAACAGGGGGGAGAAATAATTCACCCCTCCACTTT
TRBJ1-1	-	TRBV21-1	-	CASSKARSGYTEAFF	TGTGCCAGCAGCAAAGCGCGGTCAGGATACACTGAAGCTTTCTTT
TRBJ1-1	-	TRBV7-2	-	CASSLLRDTEAFF	TGTGCCAGCAGCTTATTAAGGGACACTGAAGCTTTCTTT
TRBJ2-4	-	TRBV7-9	-	CASSTWDVAKNIQYF	TGTGCCAGCAGCACATGGGATGTAGCCAAAAACATTCAGTACTTC
TRBJ2-1	-	TRBV7-9	-	CAITRGVRNEQFF	TGTGCCATCACTAGGGGGGTCAGGAATGAGCAGTTCTTC
TRBJ2-2	-	TRBV6-5	-	CASGDSNTGELFF	TGTGCCAGCGGGGACTCGAACACCGGGGAGCTGTTTTTT
TRBJ2-5	-	TRBV11-2	-	CASSPQGRGQETQYF	TGTGCCAGCAGCCCACAGGGAAGAGGGCAAGAGACCCAGTACTTC
TRBJ2-2	-	TRBV7-2	-	CASSLKWNTGELFF	TGTGCCAGCAGCCTGAAGTGGAACACCGGGGAGCTGTTTTTT
TRBJ1-6	-	TRBV18	-	CASSPGGTNSPLHF	TGTGCCAGCTCACCAGGGGGGACGAATTCACCCCTCCACTTT
TRBJ1-5	once	TRBV5-4	-	CASPPRRQNNQPQHF	TGTGCCAGCCCCCCGAGGAGACAGAATAATCAGCCCCAGCATTTT
TRBJ1-3	-	TRBV2	-	CASSEGDSRSGNTIYF	TGTGCCAGCAGTGAAGGAGACAGCCGCTCTGGAAACACCATATATTTT
TRBJ2-5	-	TRBV13	-	CASSGRTQYF	TGTGCCAGCAGCGGAAGGACCCAGTACTTC
TRBJ2-1	few	TRBV9	TRBD1	CASSVRDRGLGEQFF	TGTGCCAGCAGCGTTCGGGACAGGGGGCTGGGTGAGCAGTTCTTC
TRBJ1-5	-	TRBV19	-	CASIAWGGRLRSNQPQHF	TGTGCCAGTATCGCCTGGGGAGGGCGGTTGAGAAGCAATCAGCCCCAGCATTTT
TRBJ2-1	-	TRBV5-4	-	CASSLAGGKGEQFF	TGTGCCAGCAGCTTGGCTGGGGGAAAAGGTGAGCAGTTCTTC
TRBJ1-1	-	TRBV2	-	CASSERWGDYEAFF	TGTGCCAGCAGTGAACGGTGGGGGGACTATGAAGCTTTCTTT
TRBJ2-2	once	TRBV6-5	TRBD1	CASSGTGGFRELFF	TGTGCCAGCTCCGGGACAGGGGGCTTCCGGGAGCTGTTTTTT
TRBJ2-5	-	TRBV29-1	TRBD2	CSGERGPQETQYF	TGCAGCGGTGAGCGGGGGCCCCAAGAGACCCAGTACTTC
TRBJ2-3	-	TRBV19	TRBD2	CASSTLLAGGSDTQYF	TGTGCCAGTAGTACGCTACTAGCGGGGGGCTCGGATACGCAGTATTTT
TRBJ2-5	-	TRBV4-1	TRBD2	CASRFRTSGGIETQYF	TGCGCCAGCAGGTTTAGGACTAGCGGGGGAATTGAGACCCAGTACTTC
TRBJ2-5	-	TRBV2	TRBD1	CASSDSGGKETQYF	TGTGCCAGCAGTGATTCAGGGGGCAAGGAGACCCAGTACTTC
TRBJ1-1	-	TRBV11-2	-	CASSIGHVDTEAFF	TGTGCCAGCAGCATAGGACACGTAGACACTGAAGCTTTCTTT
TRBJ2-6	-	TRBV5-1	-	CASSLGRGANVLTF	TGCGCCAGCAGCTTGGGCCGGGGGGCCAACGTCCTGACTTTC
TRBJ1-1	few	TRBV4-3	-	CASSQDARGGEAFF	TGCGCCAGCAGCCAAGACGCAAGGGGGGGTGAAGCTTTCTTT
TRBJ2-7	-	TRBV19	-	CASSTGYEQYF	TGTGCCAGTAGTACAGGGTACGAGCAGTACTTC
TRBJ2-7	-	TRBV19	-	CASSIGSISYEQYF	TGTGCCAGTAGTATAGGATCAATCTCCTACGAGCAGTACTTC
TRBJ2-1	-	TRBV6-6	-	CASSYLRVNEQFF	TGTGCCAGCAGTTACCTCAGGGTTAATGAGCAGTTCTTC
TRBJ2-2	-	TRBV7-2	TRBD2	CASSGGLGNTGELFF	TGTGCCAGCAGCGGAGGACTAGGGAACACCGGGGAGCTGTTTTTT
TRBJ1-5	-	TRBV7-2	-	CASSSREGRGQPQHF	TGTGCCAGCAGCTCCCGAGAGGGCCGGGGTCAGCCCCAGCATTTT
TRBJ1-4	-	TRBV19	-	CASMGGVLEKLFF	TGTGCCAGTATGGGGGGCGTTCTTGAAAAACTGTTTTTT
TRBJ2-3	-	TRBV27	-	CASHDIGGALTQYF	TGTGCCAGCCATGACATCGGTGGTGCGCTTACGCAGTATTTT
TRBJ2-2	-	TRBV6-1	-	CASLGPVRELFF	TGTGCCAGCCTGGGGCCCGTAAGGGAGCTGTTTTTT
TRBJ2-5	-	TRBV5-5	-	CASSLVGRETQYF	TGTGCCAGCAGCTTGGTGGGGCGAGAGACCCAGTACTTC
TRBJ1-1	-	TRBV2	TRBD1	CASSSGTGIEAFF	TGTGCCAGCAGTTCCGGGACAGGGATCGAAGCTTTCTTT
TRBJ2-7	-	TRBV5-4	TRBD1	CASSFSNPGTGFSYEQYF	TGTGCCAGCAGCTTCTCGAACCCCGGGACAGGCTTCTCCTACGAGCAGTACTTC
TRBJ2-3	-	TRBV19	TRBD1	CASSSITRDRGPLQDTQYF	TGTGCCAGTAGTTCAATAACCCGGGACAGGGGGCCTCTTCAAGATACGCAGTATTTT
TRBJ2-3	-	TRBV11-2	TRBD2	CASSFGLAGGPRDTQYF	TGTGCCAGCAGCTTCGGACTAGCGGGGGGGCCTAGAGATACGCAGTATTTT
TRBJ2-3	-	TRBV5-5	TRBD1	CASSSTGAGDTQYF	TGTGCCAGCAGCTCGACAGGGGCGGGAGATACGCAGTATTTT